This TCR beta chain originates from a study of T cell repertoires in cytomegalovirus infection. At the level of the study: It was the public TCR beta signatures that indicated both CMV infection and matching HLA type.

Looked up from germline, CDR1 is SEHNR and CDR2 is FQNEAQ (reference sequence). The V end lost 3 bases, the J end lost 6 bases, and 15 bases lay between the germline ends. The CDR3 has 14 amino acids. This clonotype was seen a handful of times. Its antigen is unknown. Via MiXCR, TCRdb re-called the reads, giving one row per CDR3 protein. This sample has under 150,000 distinct CDR3 sequences, with 20% to 30% found just once. The chain couples TRBV7-9 to TRBJ2-7; D may match TRBD1 or TRBD2 (5 bases each). This receptor was obtained from a human donor in good health (CMV status not recorded). Some clones in this sample may be carry-over from other donors' samples. The sample comprised PBMCs, sequenced either directly or after in vitro stimulation (not recorded which). CDR3 sequence reads: CASSFFRGRGEQYF. The CDR3 region has the DNA TGTGCCAGCAGCTTTTTCCGGGGTAGGGGCGAGCAGTACTTC.